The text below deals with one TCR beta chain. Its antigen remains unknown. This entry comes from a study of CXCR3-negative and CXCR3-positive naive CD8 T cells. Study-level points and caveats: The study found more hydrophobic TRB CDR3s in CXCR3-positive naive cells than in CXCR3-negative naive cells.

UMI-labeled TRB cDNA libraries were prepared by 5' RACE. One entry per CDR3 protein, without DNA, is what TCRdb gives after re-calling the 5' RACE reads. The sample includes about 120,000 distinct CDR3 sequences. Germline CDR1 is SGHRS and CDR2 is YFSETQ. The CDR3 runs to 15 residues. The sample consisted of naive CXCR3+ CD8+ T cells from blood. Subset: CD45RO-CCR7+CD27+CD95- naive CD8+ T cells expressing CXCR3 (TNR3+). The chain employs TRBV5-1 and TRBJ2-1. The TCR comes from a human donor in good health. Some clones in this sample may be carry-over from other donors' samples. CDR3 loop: CASSLVGDSYNEQFF. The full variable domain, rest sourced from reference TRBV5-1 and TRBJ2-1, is KAGVTQTPRYLIKTRGQQVTLSCSPISGHRSVSWYQQTPGQGLQFLFEYFSETQRNKGNFPGRFSGRQFSNSRSEMNVSTLELGDSALYLCASSLVGDSYNEQFFGPGTRLTVL.